One and the same sample provided the 20 T cell receptor beta chains below, sequenced in a study of metastatic and nonmetastatic thyroid tumors. Each patient went into thyroid surgery without having received any treatment. TCRdb re-called the PCR reads with MiXCR. The sample has tens of thousands of clones, less than 15% seen once. Sequencing was carried out using blood. These receptors were obtained from a female donor with papillary thyroid cancer or a benign thyroid nodule (not recorded which). Some clones in this sample may be carry-over from other donors' samples.

In this sample, this clone turned up a few times. The chain combines TRBV20-1 with TRBJ2-4, with TRBD2 matching over 8 bases. Germline assignment: CDR1 DFQATT and CDR2 SNEGSKA (reference sequence). The CDR3 has 14 residues. Unmatched junction bases numbered 7, after V lost 0 bases and J lost 9 bases. CDR3 bases: TGCAGTGCTAGAGATCTCGGACTAGCTGGCATTCAGTACTTC. This sequence encodes CSARDLGLAGIQYF.

This clone was counted between two and nine times. The chain links TRBV6-2 or TRBV6-3 to TRBJ2-7; no reliable D call. CDR1 MNHEY and CDR2 SVGEGT come from the germline V gene. V was pared by 0 bases and J by 9 bases, with 15 bases between. CDR3 length: 14 amino acids. CDR3 bases: TGTGCCAGCAGTTACTCGGTCCAAGGGATTGCGCAGTACTTC. Its protein product is CASSYSVQGIAQYF.

Many counts were recorded for this clone. The germline gene is not matched at one end of the junction; a read error may be the cause. V and J are TRBV7-7 and TRBJ2-5, with 14 nucleotides matching TRBD2. Germline V gives CDR1 SSHAT, CDR2 FNYEAQ (reference sequence). The CDR3 covers 15 residues. Here the CDR3 DNA reads TGTGCTAGCAGCTTCGGGACTAGCGGGAGTGAGACCCAGTACTTC. Protein product: CASSFGTSGSETQYF.

Details on this clone: The CDR3 does not close with the conserved phenylalanine or tryptophan, likely indicating a read error. The V and J genes are TRBV19 and TRBJ2-1; D is unresolved. V was shortened by 3 bases and J by 6 bases, with 6 bases between the two germline ends. The CDR3 has 12 amino acids. Germline V gene sequence: CDR1 LNHDA, CDR2 SQIVND (reference sequence). CDR3 residues: CASSILLNEQFY. The CDR3 region has the DNA TGTGCCAGTAGTATCCTTCTCAATGAGCAGTTCTAC.

This clone was recorded at least ten times. This may be a read error: a much more frequent sequence differs by one nucleotide. This chain uses TRBV11-2 with TRBJ2-3, with TRBD2 as a possible D gene (6 bases). The CDR3 extends over 14 amino acids. Germline V gives CDR1 SGHAT, CDR2 FQNNGV. Trimming took off 7 bases at V and 4 bases at J, with 15 bases between the two ends. The CDR3 sequence is CASTPGTYADTQYF. For the CDR3, the DNA is TGTGCCAGCACCCCAGGGACTTACGCAGATACGCAGTATTTT.

This clone was detected many times. The rearrangement uses TRBV7-2 and TRBJ2-3, with 7 bases aligning to TRBD2. J lost 0 bases, V lost 7 bases, and 7 bases had no gene match. This CDR3 contains 15 residues. Germline V gives CDR1 SGHTA, CDR2 FQGNSA. CDR3 nucleotides: TGTGCCAGCATCCTAGCGGAGACTAGCACAGATACGCAGTATTTT. Translated: CASILAETSTDTQYF.

In regard to this clone: This sequence may be a read error, since a much larger clone differs from it by one base. Other DNA sequences of this sample code for an identical CDR3. The chain links TRBV3-1 to TRBJ1-4, with unresolved D. From germline, CDR1 is LGHDT and CDR2 YNNKEL (reference sequence). This CDR3 is built from 12 residues. DNA for the CDR3: TGTGCCAGCAGCCAAGAACGAGAAAAACTATTTTTT. This gives the protein CASSQEREKLFF. Supplemented by reference TRBV3-1 and TRBJ1-4, the full variable domain reads DTAVSQTPKYLVTQMGNDKSIKCEQNLGHDTMYWYKQDSKKFLKIMFSYNNKELIINETVPNRFSPKSPDKAHLNLHINSLELGDSAVYFCASSQEREKLFFGSGTQLSVL.

V usage is TRBV6-2 or TRBV6-3 and J usage is TRBJ1-1; TRBD1 aligns across 7 bases. The CDR3 totals 13 residues. From germline, CDR1 is MNHEY and CDR2 SVGEGT. The CDR3 DNA reads TGTGTTAGCAGTTACAGGGGGAACACTGAAGCTTTCTTT. Amino acids: CVSSYRGNTEAFF.

The rearrangement uses TRBV13 and TRBJ2-7, with D possibly TRBD1 on 5 matching bases. V was shortened by 4 bases and J by 7 bases, with 11 bases between the two germline ends. The CDR3 contains 12 residues. Germline assignment: CDR1 PRHDT and CDR2 FYEKMQ (reference sequence). The DNA for the CDR3 is TGTGCCAGCAGCTCAGGGTCCGGTGAGCAGTACTTC. Translating it yields CASSSGSGEQYF.

This clone was detected ten times or more. The CDR3 here is CATDEGTVTYEQYF. The CDR3 region has the DNA TGTGCCACCGACGAGGGTACAGTGACCTACGAGCAGTACTTC. This rearrangement joins TRBV10-3 to TRBJ2-7, with D possibly TRBD2 on 5 matching bases. Trimming pared 10 bases from V and 2 bases from J, leaving 18 bases between. The CDR3 consists of 14 residues. Looked up from germline, CDR1 is ENHRY and CDR2 is SYGVKD.

Only a few counts were recorded for this clone. Being one base from a much bigger clone, this may be a read error. The V call is TRBV19, the J call TRBJ2-2; no clear D gene. The CDR3 is made up of 13 amino acids. Germline V gene sequence: CDR1 LNHDA, CDR2 SQIVND (reference sequence). CDR3 protein: CASSIVQIGELFF. For the CDR3, the DNA is TGCGCCAGTAGTATTGTGCAAATCGGGGAGCTGTTTTTT.

This clone was seen at least ten times. The CDR3 is CASSHRDRGRETQYF. The CDR3 coding sequence is TGTGCCAGCAGCCATAGGGACAGAGGGAGGGAGACCCAGTACTTC. The J gene is TRBJ2-5, the V gene TRBV11-2, with D maybe TRBD1 (7 bases). This CDR3 is 15 amino acids long. Germline CDR1 SGHAT, CDR2 FQNNGV. V lost 5 bases and J 5 bases, leaving 18 bases between the germline ends.

This chain uses TRBV5-1 with TRBJ2-3, with 14 bases aligning to TRBD2. J lost 0 bases, V lost 4 bases, and 13 bases had no gene match. CDR1 and CDR2 from the germline V gene are SGHRS and YFSETQ. This CDR3 comprises 20 residues. The CDR3 is CASSQKTGTSGRGSTDTQYF. In nucleotides, the CDR3 is TGCGCCAGCAGCCAAAAAACCGGGACTAGCGGGAGAGGGAGCACAGATACGCAGTATTTT.

This clone was seen repeatedly, ten times or more. A read error may be the cause here, since a much bigger clone is one base away. Other DNA sequences of this sample code for an identical CDR3. This chain joins TRBV30 and TRBJ2-5; D not certain. The ends were cut back, 1 base at V and 0 bases at J, with 9 bases in the middle. The CDR3 covers 14 residues. Germline V gene lookup returns CDR1 GTSNPN and CDR2 SVGIG (reference sequence). The CDR3 is CAWSGSGDQETQYF. The CDR3 nucleotides read TGTGCCTGGAGTGGCAGTGGCGACCAAGAGACCCAGTACTTC.

This clone was counted many times. V is TRBV7-8 and J is TRBJ1-2; maybe TRBD1 (6 bases). The CDR3 sequence is 15 residues long. Germline CDR1 is SGHVS and CDR2 is FQNEAQ. Trimming took off 1 base at V and 5 bases at J, with 14 bases between the two ends. CDR3 protein: CASSLGTGQGYGYTF. The DNA of the CDR3 is TGTGCCAGCAGCTTAGGGACGGGACAAGGATATGGCTACACCTTC. Full variable domain (outside the CDR3, taken from reference TRBV7-8 and TRBJ1-2): GAGVSQSPRYKVAKRGQDVALRCDPISGHVSLFWYQQALGQGPEFLTYFQNEAQLDKSGLPSDRFFAERPEGSVSTLKIQRTQQEDSAVYLCASSLGTGQGYGYTFGSGTRLTVV.

The sample holds many counts of this clone. The rearrangement uses TRBV3-1 and TRBJ2-2, with 9 bases lining up with TRBD2. CDR1 is LGHDT, CDR2 YNNKEL, per germline (reference sequence). Trimming at V came to 4 bases and at J to 6 bases, leaving 3 bases not matched to a gene. The CDR3 is 14 residues long. The CDR3 loop reads CASSLSSGAGELFF. For the CDR3, the DNA is TGTGCCAGCAGCCTCTCTAGCGGGGCCGGGGAGCTGTTTTTT.

This clone turned up a few times. V is TRBV12-3 or TRBV12-4 and J is TRBJ2-3; D not certain. This CDR3 has 17 residues. V lost 5 bases and J 2 bases, leaving 20 bases between the germline ends. The CDR3 coding sequence is TGTGCCAGCAGTCCCCGTTGTCTATCCCTACTCACAGATACGCAGTATTTT. Its protein is CASSPRCLSLLTDTQYF.

The chain is built from TRBV27 and TRBJ2-7; D is unresolved. Trimming removed 8 bases at V and 2 bases at J, with 16 bases between. The CDR3 is made up of 14 amino acids. Germline V gene data show CDR1 as MNHEY and CDR2 as SMNVEV (reference sequence). The CDR3 sequence: CASCPRVQPYEQYF. The CDR3 nucleotides are TGTGCCAGCTGTCCCCGAGTCCAACCCTACGAGCAGTACTTC.

This clone was seen a few times. V usage is TRBV6-2 or TRBV6-3 and J usage is TRBJ2-7, with 10 bases that match TRBD2. Germline V CDR1 and CDR2: MNHEY, SVGEGT. The CDR3 totals 18 residues. After removal of 0 bases from V and 7 bases from J, the junction contained 15 bases not matched to a gene. The CDR3 coding sequence is TGTGCCAGCAGTTACTCGTTGGGGACTAGCGTACAAGAAGGAGAGCAGTACTTC. Translation: CASSYSLGTSVQEGEQYF.

The chain is built from TRBV28 and TRBJ2-7; TRBD1 agrees at 8 bases. The CDR3 is 15 residues long. The junction had 15 bases not matched to a gene; V was cut back by 10 bases and J by 4 bases. Germline-derived CDR1 and CDR2 are MDHEN and SYDVKM. For the CDR3, the DNA is TGTGCCAACAGCCAGCGGACAGGGACAAATTACGAGCAGTACTTC. It yields the protein CANSQRTGTNYEQYF. The full variable domain, in which reference TRBV28 and TRBJ2-7 provide the parts outside the CDR3, is DVKVTQSSRYLVKRTGEKVFLECVQDMDHENMFWYRQDPGLGLRLIYFSYDVKMKEKGDIPEGYSVSREKKERFSLILESASTNQTSMYLCANSQRTGTNYEQYFGPGTRLTVT.